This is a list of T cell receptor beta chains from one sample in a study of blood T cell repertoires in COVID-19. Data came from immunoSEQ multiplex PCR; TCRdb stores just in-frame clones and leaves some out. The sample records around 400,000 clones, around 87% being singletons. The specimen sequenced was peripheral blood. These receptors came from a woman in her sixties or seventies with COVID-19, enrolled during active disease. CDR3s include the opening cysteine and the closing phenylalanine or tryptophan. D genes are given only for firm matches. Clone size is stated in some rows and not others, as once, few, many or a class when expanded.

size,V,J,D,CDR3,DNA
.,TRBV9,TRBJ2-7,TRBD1,CASSVEGTETYEQYF,TGTGCCAGCAGCGTAGAAGGGACAGAGACCTACGAGCAGTACTTC
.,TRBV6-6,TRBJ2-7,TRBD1,CASRPGQGVHEQYF,TGTGCCAGCAGACCGGGACAGGGAGTCCACGAGCAGTACTTC
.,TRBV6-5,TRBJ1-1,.,CASQGGGASNTEAFF,TGTGCCAGTCAGGGAGGAGGGGCCTCGAACACTGAAGCTTTCTTT
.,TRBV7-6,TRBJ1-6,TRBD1,CASSSTPGGPPLHF,TGTGCCAGCAGCTCGACTCCAGGGGGGCCACCCCTCCACTTT
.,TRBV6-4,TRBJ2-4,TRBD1,CASSDTHRGKNIQYF,TGTGCCAGCAGTGACACGCACAGGGGGAAAAACATTCAGTACTTC
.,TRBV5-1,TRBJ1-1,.,CASSTGHLNTEAFF,TGCGCCAGCAGCACAGGACACTTGAACACTGAAGCTTTCTTT
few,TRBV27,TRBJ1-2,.,CASSPQKGGGYTF,TGTGCCAGCAGTCCTCAGAAGGGAGGGGGCTACACCTTC
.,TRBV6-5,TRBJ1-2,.,CASSWDTTNYGYTF,TGTGCCAGCAGCTGGGACACCACTAACTATGGCTACACCTTC
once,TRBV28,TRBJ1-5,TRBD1,CASSLSPSRGFPNQPQHF,TGTGCCAGCAGTTTATCACCCAGCAGGGGGTTCCCCAATCAGCCCCAGCATTTT
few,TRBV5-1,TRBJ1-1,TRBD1,CASSLVTGVRNEAFF,TGCGCCAGCAGCTTGGTGACAGGGGTTAGAAATGAAGCTTTCTTT
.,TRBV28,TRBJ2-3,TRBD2,CASSLWGGDTDTQYF,TGTGCCAGCAGTTTATGGGGGGGGGACACAGATACGCAGTATTTT
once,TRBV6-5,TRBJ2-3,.,CASSYGRGGTDTQYF,TGTGCCAGCAGTTACGGCCGAGGAGGCACAGATACGCAGTATTTT
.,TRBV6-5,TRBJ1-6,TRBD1,CASGWDRNSPLHF,TGTGCCAGCGGTTGGGACAGAAATTCACCCCTCCACTTT
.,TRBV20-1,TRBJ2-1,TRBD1,CSARTGNAIF,TGCAGTGCAAGGACAGGGAATGCGATCTTC
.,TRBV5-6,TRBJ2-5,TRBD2,CASSRGLAGVETQYF,TGTGCCAGCAGCCGGGGACTAGCGGGGGTGGAGACCCAGTACTTC
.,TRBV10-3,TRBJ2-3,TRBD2,CAISGGTSGVPDTQYF,TGTGCCATCAGTGGTGGGACTAGCGGGGTTCCAGATACGCAGTATTTT
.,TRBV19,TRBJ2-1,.,CASSIELSSYNEQFF,TGTGCCAGTAGTATAGAACTGAGCTCCTACAATGAGCAGTTCTTC
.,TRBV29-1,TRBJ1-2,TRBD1,CSVDTGTGGTAYGYTF,TGCAGCGTTGACACCGGGACAGGGGGAACCGCGTATGGCTACACCTTC
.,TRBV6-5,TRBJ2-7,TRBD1,CASSRGWAGGNEQYF,TGTGCCAGCAGCAGGGGATGGGCAGGGGGCAACGAGCAGTACTTC
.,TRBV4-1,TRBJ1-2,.,CASSQAMGLNYGYTF,TGCGCCAGCAGCCAAGCCATGGGACTTAACTATGGCTACACCTTC
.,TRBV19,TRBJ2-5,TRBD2,CASSISTSGAQWTQYF,TGTGCCAGTAGTATCTCGACTAGCGGGGCACAGTGGACCCAGTACTTC
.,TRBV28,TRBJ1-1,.,CASSLTQAEAFF,TGTGCCAGCAGTTTAACACAGGCTGAAGCTTTCTTT